What follows are 22 T cell receptor beta chains derived from one specimen sequenced in a study of CD8 T cells in Susac syndrome. Reverse transcription of about 0.5 to 1 ug RNA used random hexamers. MiXCR was run by TCRdb on the immunoSEQ multiplex PCR reads, yielding one entry per CDR3 protein. The data contain some 200,000 distinct CDR3 sequences, around 95% of them singletons. Sequencing was performed on CD4+ T cells from PBMCs. The receptor set was obtained from a human donor with Susac syndrome.

V gene TRBV6-5 combines with J gene TRBJ1-5; D remains unclear. V was clipped by 2 bases and J by 5 bases, with 13 bases between them. Germline CDR1 MNHEY, CDR2 SVGAGI. This CDR3 region has 15 residues. CDR3 region: CASSYPWPLDQPQHF. The DNA for the CDR3 is TGTGCCAGCAGTTACCCGTGGCCTTTAGATCAGCCCCAGCATTTT.

V and J are TRBV4-2 and TRBJ2-2; 7 nucleotides match TRBD1. Looked up from germline, CDR1 is LGHNA and CDR2 is YNFKEQ. There are 16 residues in the CDR3. V lost 2 bases to trimming and J lost 6 bases; unmatched junction nucleotides: 9. The CDR3 DNA is TGTGCCAGCAGCCAACCCAACAGGGGATTGGCCGGGGAGCTGTTTTTT. Encoded protein: CASSQPNRGLAGELFF.

This sequence joins TRBV2 and TRBJ2-1; D is unresolved. The CDR3 consists of 13 residues. The germline V gene has CDR1 SNHLY and CDR2 FYNNEI. V lost 1 base, J lost 7 bases, and 8 bases lay in between. CDR3: CASSEGTKNEQFF. The CDR3 coding sequence is TGTGCCAGCAGTGAAGGGACGAAAAATGAGCAGTTCTTC.

This clonotype showed up just once. The chain has TRBV3-1 and TRBJ1-2; TRBD1 agrees at 10 bases. There are 13 residues in the CDR3. V shed 5 bases, J shed 9 bases, and the junction held 6 bases outside the gene matches. Germline V gene data show CDR1 as LGHDT and CDR2 as YNNKEL (reference sequence). The CDR3 region is CASSTDRGLSYTF. DNA for the CDR3: TGTGCCAGCAGCACCGACAGGGGGCTAAGCTACACCTTC.

The chain uses TRBV4-2 and TRBJ1-1; possibly TRBD1 for D (5 bases). V shed 4 bases and J shed 10 bases, with 13 bases lying between them. Germline CDR1 LGHNA, CDR2 YNFKEQ. This CDR3 has 12 amino acids. CDR3 protein: CASSLIGGVAFF. CDR3 bases: TGTGCCAGCAGCCTTATCGGGGGGGTAGCTTTCTTT.

This clonotype was counted a single time. The CDR3 loop is CASSLGWGPDTGELFF. CDR3 DNA: TGTGCCAGCAGCTTAGGGTGGGGCCCGGACACCGGGGAGCTGTTTTTT. The chain carries TRBV13 and TRBJ2-2, with D perhaps TRBD1 (5 bases). In germline, CDR1 is PRHDT, CDR2 FYEKMQ (reference sequence). The V end was cut by 0 bases, the J end by 3 bases, with 11 bases between. The CDR3 has 16 amino acids.

This clonotype was seen only once. The gene calls are TRBV15 and TRBJ2-7, with 9 bases lining up with TRBD2. CDR3 length: 14 amino acids. Trimming removed 3 bases from V and 3 bases from J; junction bases left unmatched: 3. In germline, CDR1 is LNHNV, CDR2 YYDKDF (reference sequence). CDR3 residues: CATSSGTSIYEQYF. The CDR3 nucleotides read TGTGCCACCAGCAGCGGGACTAGCATCTACGAGCAGTACTTC.

V gene TRBV19 combines with J gene TRBJ1-2; D might be TRBD1 (6 bases). Germline V gene sequence: CDR1 LNHDA, CDR2 SQIVND (reference sequence). The V gene lost 5 bases and the J gene lost 4 bases, with 8 bases spanning the gap. The length of the CDR3 is 12 residues. The CDR3 here is CASSGTPYGYTF. In DNA, the CDR3 is TGTGCCAGTAGTGGGACACCCTATGGCTACACCTTC.

The V gene is TRBV15, the J gene TRBJ2-7; 9 bases map to TRBD1. The germline gives CDR1 LNHNV, CDR2 YYDKDF (reference sequence). The CDR3 has 15 amino acids. With V trimmed by 9 bases and J by 0 bases, 9 bases remained unmatched. The CDR3 protein is CATLPRTGASYEQYF. In DNA form, the CDR3 reads TGTGCCACGCTTCCCCGGACAGGGGCCTCCTACGAGCAGTACTTC.

The gene calls are TRBV5-4 and TRBJ2-2; D is possibly TRBD1 (6 bases). This CDR3 is 15 amino acids long. The V gene lost 0 bases and the J gene lost 4 bases, with 10 bases spanning the gap. Germline values: CDR1 SGHNT, CDR2 YYREEE (reference sequence). This CDR3 reads CASSLEGVVTGELFF. The CDR3, as DNA: TGTGCCAGCAGCTTGGAGGGGGTCGTCACCGGGGAGCTGTTTTTT.

This clonotype came up once. The gene calls are TRBV20-1 and TRBJ2-1; D gene uncertain. Trimming removed 4 bases at V and 3 bases at J, with 7 bases between. The germline V gene encodes CDR1 DFQATT and CDR2 SNEGSKA (reference sequence). The CDR3 sequence is 12 residues long. The DNA for the CDR3 is TGCAGTGCTAAACGCGGCTACAATGAGCAGTTCTTC. Translating it yields CSAKRGYNEQFF.

V is TRBV11-2 and J is TRBJ2-1, with D uncertain. Per germline, CDR1 SGHAT and CDR2 FQNNGV. The CDR3 contains 13 residues. Trimming removed 0 bases from V and 8 bases from J, with 8 bases in between. In DNA, the CDR3 is TGTGCCAGCAGCTTAGATCGGGTTGATGAGCAGTTCTTC. This translates into CASSLDRVDEQFF.

The chain links TRBV28 to TRBJ1-4; D call uncertain. Looked up from germline, CDR1 is MDHEN and CDR2 is SYDVKM. V lost 6 bases and J lost 1, with 15 bases in between. The CDR3 sequence is 16 residues long. The CDR3 bases are TGTGCCAGCAGGCACACAAAGGGAGTAACTAATGAAAAACTGTTTTTT. Its protein is CASRHTKGVTNEKLFF.

The chain employs TRBV9 and TRBJ2-1; TRBD1 matches 10 bases. Germline V gives CDR1 SGDLS, CDR2 YYNGEE. CDR3 length: 15 residues. V lost 0 bases, J lost 5 bases, and 2 bases stayed unmatched. The CDR3 DNA reads as TGTGCCAGCAGCGTAGGACAGGGGGCAGACAATGAGCAGTTCTTC. The encoded protein is CASSVGQGADNEQFF.

The chain couples TRBV12-3 or TRBV12-4 to TRBJ2-3, with a possible D match to TRBD2 (6 bases). The CDR3 contains 13 residues. V was trimmed by 3 bases and J by 6 bases, leaving 10 bases between them. CDR3 in amino acids: CASSLGGWDTQYF. The CDR3 nucleotides are TGTGCCAGCAGTTTGGGAGGTTGGGATACGCAGTATTTT.

The chain carries TRBV6-5 and TRBJ2-1, with 15 bases that match TRBD2. CDR3 length: 17 amino acids. In germline, CDR1 is MNHEY, CDR2 SVGAGI. V trimming: 4 bases; J trimming: 12 bases; junction bases outside the gene matches: 13. The CDR3 DNA reads as TGTGCCAGCAGTTTATTTGCCGGGACTAGCGGGGGGAACGCGCAGTTCTTC. Protein: CASSLFAGTSGGNAQFF.

This rearrangement joins TRBV12-3 or TRBV12-4 to TRBJ2-1; tentatively, D is TRBD2 (5 bases). The CDR3 runs to 16 residues. V was trimmed by 8 bases and J by 8 bases, leaving 25 bases between them. CDR3: CASVGFRGMTRHEQFF. The DNA of the CDR3 is TGTGCCAGCGTTGGATTCCGGGGAATGACCCGCCATGAGCAGTTCTTC.

This chain links TRBV20-1 with TRBJ2-7, with a weak D call TRBD2 (7 bases). Germline CDR1 and CDR2: DFQATT and SNEGSKA (reference sequence). V shed 1 base and J shed 5 bases, with 15 bases lying between them. The CDR3 loop spans 14 amino acids. The DNA of the CDR3 is TGCAGTGCTAGAGCGGGGGGCCCCCGGGACGAGCAGTACTTC. It is translated as CSARAGGPRDEQYF.

The J gene is TRBJ2-5, the V gene TRBV18, with D hard to call. CDR1 and CDR2 (germline): KGHSH, LQKENI. The ends were cut back, 3 bases at V and 0 bases at J, with 11 bases in the middle. The CDR3 covers 15 residues. This CDR3 is CASSPAAGNQETQYF. DNA of the CDR3: TGTGCCAGCTCACCCGCGGCAGGCAACCAAGAGACCCAGTACTTC.

The sample holds a few counts of this clonotype. V usage is TRBV6-5 and J usage is TRBJ2-1; no firm D call. Trimming took 8 bases from V and 10 from J, leaving 9 bases between them. CDR3 size: 10 residues. CDR1 MNHEY and CDR2 SVGAGI come from the germline V gene. The CDR3 DNA reads as TGTGCCAGCGGCAGAACCGAGCAGTTCTTC. Translating gives CASGRTEQFF.

The chain has TRBV7-6 and TRBJ1-1, with 10 positions matching TRBD1. Trimming took 1 base from V and 6 from J; bases not matched to a gene: 5. CDR1 and CDR2 from the germline V gene are SGHVS and FNYEAQ. The CDR3 has 15 residues. The CDR3 is CASSLGWDRGAEAFF. CDR3 bases: TGTGCCAGCAGCTTAGGGTGGGACAGGGGCGCTGAAGCTTTCTTT.

As DNA, the CDR3 is TGTGCCAGCAGTGCACTCCAGGGGGAGACCCAGTACTTC. Encoded protein: CASSALQGETQYF. This chain uses TRBV12-3 or TRBV12-4 with TRBJ2-5; D might be TRBD1 (6 bases). V was cut by 5 bases and J by 5 bases, with 12 bases left in between. CDR3 size: 13 residues.